This T cell receptor (beta chain) was sequenced in a study of blood T cell repertoires in COVID-19. CDR1 and CDR2 from the germline V gene are KGHSH and LQKENI. The length of the CDR3 is 15 residues. Trimming shortened V by 2 bases and J by 0 bases, and 11 bases separated the two germline ends. Generated by immunoSEQ multiplex PCR, the TCRdb table keeps only in-frame clones and is missing some. Of some 380,000 clones listed, around 90% were seen once; the top ten hold 6.5% to 7%. The V gene is TRBV18, the J gene TRBJ2-7, with a weak D call TRBD2 (5 bases). The sample comprised peripheral blood. The TCR sequence derives from a man aged 18-30 years with active or convalescent COVID-19. CDR3 nucleotides: TGTGCCAGCTCACCAACCGGGAAAAGCTCCTACGAGCAGTACTTC. Translated: CASSPTGKSSYEQYF.